This TCR beta chain was documented in a study of cytomegalovirus exposure and HLA in healthy donors. The CDR3 has 16 residues. Germline-derived CDR1 and CDR2 are SGHAT and FQNNGV. V lost 1 base to trimming and J lost 6 bases; unmatched junction nucleotides: 6. Worth noting for this clone: Its antigen is unidentified.

Researchers ran the PCR with 60 Vbeta and 13 Jbeta primers. Repertoires were generated with immunoSEQ multiplex PCR, while TCRdb's copy carries only in-frame clones and drops some. The sample contains around 100,000 clones, around three quarters of which appear only once. General study findings and limits: 87-base-pair reads could not separate some V segments, including TRBV6-2 and TRBV6-3. Later analysis identified a missense DCLRE1C variant that was linked to TCR beta V- and J-gene trimming. Among donors in an Asian-associated ancestry cluster, a later analysis reportedly found fewer N-insertions than the approximately 670-donor mean.

This receptor was obtained from a woman aged 50 to 60 in good health and CMV-seropositive. The chain has TRBV11-2 and TRBJ2-3; TRBD2 matches 11 bases. Sequencing was done on a sample of PBMCs. The CDR3 nucleotides are TGTGCCAGCAGCTTAGTGACTAGCGGGACTGGCGATACGCAGTATTTT. Its protein product is CASSLVTSGTGDTQYF.